These 23 T cell receptor beta chains were sequenced from one sample in a study of OX40 agonist ivuxolimab in advanced cancers. Here immunoSEQ multiplex PCR was the method, and the copy in TCRdb shows in-frame clones only, minus some. The sample holds just over 60,000 clones, under 95% seen once. The sequences come from CD4+ or CD8+ T cells sorted from blood, collected in a trial of the OX40 agonist ivuxolimab. The source of these receptors is an adult with an advanced solid tumor such as melanoma, head and neck, liver or kidney cancer.

This rearrangement joins TRBV28 to TRBJ2-5, with 9 bases aligning to TRBD1. Germline V CDR1 and CDR2: MDHEN, SYDVKM. This CDR3 comprises 17 residues. V gave up 4 bases and J gave up 7 bases; unmatched junction bases: 16. The DNA of the CDR3 is TGTGCCAGCAGTTCCCCCTACCCGGACAGGGGCGGTTTGACCCAGTACTTC. Translating it yields CASSSPYPDRGGLTQYF. The whole variable domain, filled in from reference TRBV28 and TRBJ2-5, reads DVKVTQSSRYLVKRTGEKVFLECVQDMDHENMFWYRQDPGLGLRLIYFSYDVKMKEKGDIPEGYSVSREKKERFSLILESASTNQTSMYLCASSSPYPDRGGLTQYFGPGTRLLVL.

V gene TRBV7-9 combines with J gene TRBJ1-5; 7 nucleotides line up with TRBD1. Germline values: CDR1 SEHNR, CDR2 FQNEAQ (reference sequence). The CDR3 contains 14 residues. The V segment lost 5 bases and the J segment 2 bases; nucleotides outside the gene matches: 3. This CDR3 reads CASSAGQGNQPQHF. The CDR3 DNA reads as TGTGCCAGCAGCGCCGGACAGGGCAATCAGCCCCAGCATTTT.

This chain joins TRBV6-4 and TRBJ2-1, with D possibly TRBD1 on 6 matching bases. From germline, CDR1 is MRHNA and CDR2 SNTAGT. This CDR3 spans 13 amino acids. V was shortened by 3 bases and J by 6 bases, with 9 bases between the two germline ends. The CDR3 sequence is CASSEVGANEQFF. CDR3 DNA sequence: TGTGCCAGCAGTGAGGTGGGGGCCAATGAGCAGTTCTTC.

V and J are TRBV28 and TRBJ2-1; no clear D gene. CDR3 length: 15 amino acids. The germline V and J ends were trimmed by 3 bases and 6 bases, with 15 bases remaining between them. Germline loops: CDR1 MDHEN, CDR2 SYDVKM. Written as DNA, the CDR3 is TGTGCCAGCAGTTTTAATCGTGGAGAAGGCAATGAGCAGTTCTTC. It is translated as CASSFNRGEGNEQFF.

The chain joins TRBV27 to TRBJ1-5, with 7 bases identical to TRBD1. Germline trimming cut 2 bases from V and 3 bases from J; bases unmatched to any gene: 1. Germline values: CDR1 MNHEY, CDR2 SMNVEV (reference sequence). This CDR3 contains 14 residues. The CDR3 DNA is TGTGCCAGCAGTTTAGGACAGGCCAATCAGCCCCAGCATTTT. Encoded protein: CASSLGQANQPQHF.

This clone was detected once. The chain links TRBV11-3 to TRBJ2-1, with D unresolved. Trimming cost V 8 bases and J 10 bases, with 12 bases left between them. This CDR3 spans 11 amino acids. Germline CDR1 SGHNT, CDR2 YENEEA. CDR3 sequence: CASVLEREQFF. The CDR3 DNA is TGTGCCAGCGTGCTGGAAAGGGAGCAGTTCTTC.

CDR3 bases: TGTGCCAGCAGCGTAGATGGGTTTGCTAACTATGGCTACACCTTC. Translating it yields CASSVDGFANYGYTF. The V gene is TRBV9, the J gene TRBJ1-2; D not certain. Per the germline V gene, CDR1 is SGDLS and CDR2 is YYNGEE. The CDR3 totals 15 residues. Deletions cut 0 bases from V and 0 bases from J, with 9 bases between.

V and J are TRBV7-9 and TRBJ2-1, with no clear D. Germline-derived CDR1 and CDR2 are SEHNR and FQNEAQ (reference sequence). The V and J ends lost 5 bases and 3 bases respectively, with 14 bases between them. The CDR3 spans 15 residues. CDR3 in amino acids: CASSPPGRYYNEQFF. The CDR3 DNA follows: TGTGCCAGCAGCCCTCCCGGGCGGTACTACAATGAGCAGTTCTTC.

The rearrangement uses TRBV10-1 and TRBJ2-3; 11 bases agree with TRBD2. With V trimmed by 0 bases and J by 1 base, 6 bases remained unmatched. The CDR3 contains 18 residues. The germline V gene encodes CDR1 WNHNN and CDR2 SYGVQD (reference sequence). The CDR3: CASSESTSGSSGTDTQYF. The CDR3 coding sequence is TGCGCCAGCAGTGAGTCTACTAGCGGGAGTTCAGGCACAGATACGCAGTATTTT.

The chain employs TRBV9 and TRBJ2-2; D is uncertain. The length of the CDR3 is 12 residues. V was clipped by 0 bases and J by 6 bases, with 3 bases between them. The germline V gene has CDR1 SGDLS and CDR2 YYNGEE. The CDR3 sequence: CASSVAAGELFF. The CDR3 DNA sequence: TGTGCCAGCAGCGTAGCGGCCGGGGAGCTGTTTTTT.

The chain couples TRBV28 to TRBJ1-1; D not resolved. CDR1 is MDHEN and CDR2 is SYDVKM in the germline V gene. Trimming removed 2 bases from V and 2 bases from J, with 9 bases in between. The CDR3 covers 14 residues. The DNA for the CDR3 is TGTGCCAGCAGTTTAAGCGTCTCTAACACTGAAGCTTTCTTT. This translates into CASSLSVSNTEAFF.

V is TRBV21-1 and J is TRBJ2-7; TRBD1, the table's D call, was not compared with the DNA. TRBV21-1 is reported as a pseudogene. The CDR3 runs 15 residues. The CDR3 region is CASSKDRRSPYEQYF. The CDR3 DNA is TGTGCCAGCAGCAAGGACAGGCGTTCACCCTACGAGCAGTACTTC.

This chain joins TRBV27 and TRBJ2-5; weak D call: TRBD2 (6 bases). CDR3 length: 13 residues. The germline V gene has CDR1 MNHEY and CDR2 SMNVEV (reference sequence). Trimming took 5 bases from V and 9 from J, leaving 16 bases between them. The CDR3 sequence is CASSPGTLTSQYF. CDR3 DNA: TGTGCCAGCAGTCCCGGGACTCTAACGTCCCAGTACTTC.

This clone was counted a few times. Different DNA sequences within this sample yield the same CDR3. This chain joins TRBV5-1 and TRBJ2-1; 10 bases match TRBD2. The CDR3 runs to 17 residues. The V and J ends lost 0 bases and 1 base, in that order; junction bases with no gene match: 4. Germline assignment: CDR1 SGHRS and CDR2 YFSETQ. CDR3 region: CASSLEASGSSYNEQFF. The CDR3 DNA sequence: TGCGCCAGCAGCTTGGAAGCTAGCGGGAGTTCCTACAATGAGCAGTTCTTC. Together with reference TRBV5-1 and TRBJ2-1, the CDR3 gives the full variable domain: KAGVTQTPRYLIKTRGQQVTLSCSPISGHRSVSWYQQTPGQGLQFLFEYFSETQRNKGNFPGRFSGRQFSNSRSEMNVSTLELGDSALYLCASSLEASGSSYNEQFFGPGTRLTVL.

V gene TRBV10-3 combines with J gene TRBJ2-1, with D perhaps TRBD1 (6 bases). Germline V gives CDR1 ENHRY, CDR2 SYGVKD. The CDR3 runs 17 residues. V lost 6 bases to trimming and J lost 6 bases, with 24 bases between them. The CDR3 spells CAIRTPTTGWSGNEQFF. For the CDR3, the DNA is TGTGCCATCAGAACCCCGACCACAGGGTGGTCAGGCAATGAGCAGTTCTTC.

Concerning this clone: One end of the junction fails to match germline, which may point to a read error. The chain is built from TRBV5-6 and TRBJ2-1; D is possibly TRBD2 (5 bases). Germline lookup yields CDR1 SGHDT and CDR2 YYEEEE. This CDR3 is 13 amino acids long. As DNA, the CDR3 is TGTGCCAGCAGATTGGGAGCCTACAATGAGCAGTTCTTC. It translates to CASRLGAYNEQFF.

V and J are TRBV29-1 and TRBJ2-5; 9 nucleotides line up with TRBD2. The CDR3 consists of 13 residues. CDR1 is SQVTM, CDR2 ANQGSEA, per germline. The V gene end was trimmed by 7 bases and the J gene end by 5 bases; junction bases not matched to a gene: 8. CDR3 nucleotides: TGCAGCGCCCGGGAGGCGGGGGGGGAGACCCAGTACTTC. As protein: CSAREAGGETQYF.

The chain carries TRBV10-3 and TRBJ2-7; 11 bases match TRBD2. Germline assignment: CDR1 ENHRY and CDR2 SYGVKD. The CDR3 has 14 amino acids. V dropped 6 bases and J dropped 3; count of bases not matched to a gene: 4. The CDR3 coding sequence is TGTGCCATCAGGGAGACTAGCGGGAACTACGAGCAGTACTTC. Protein product: CAIRETSGNYEQYF.

V usage is TRBV14 and J usage is TRBJ2-7; D is perhaps TRBD2 (5 bases). V lost 1 base to trimming and J lost 7 bases, with 8 bases between them. The CDR3 runs 12 residues. Germline V CDR1 and CDR2: SGHDN, FVKESK. The CDR3, as DNA: TGTGCCAGCAGCCAAGGGTCGGGGGAGCAGTACTTC. Its protein product is CASSQGSGEQYF.

The chain uses TRBV7-4 and TRBJ2-7; 9 bases map to TRBD2. The CDR3 has 16 amino acids. The ends lost 4 bases at V and 2 bases at J; junction bases unmatched: 9. CDR1 and CDR2 from the germline V gene are SGHVT and SQSDAQ. CDR3 sequence: CASSSSTSGSTYEQYF. In DNA form, the CDR3 reads TGTGCCAGCAGCTCGTCGACTAGCGGATCGACCTACGAGCAGTACTTC.

The rearrangement uses TRBV6-4 and TRBJ2-7; 8 bases match TRBD1. V was pared by 4 bases and J by 3 bases, with 8 bases of the junction left unmatched. The CDR3 has 15 amino acids. CDR1 MRHNA and CDR2 SNTAGT come from the germline V gene. CDR3 DNA sequence: TGTGCCAGCAGTGCCTCCGCAGGGGGCATCTACGAGCAGTACTTC. Its protein is CASSASAGGIYEQYF.

The chain is built from TRBV5-8 and TRBJ2-2; D remains unclear. CDR3 length equals 14 residues. CDR1 SGHTS and CDR2 YDEGEE come from the germline V gene. V gave up 2 bases and J gave up 0 bases, with 5 bases separating them. CDR3: CASSFSANTGELFF. CDR3 nucleotides: TGTGCCAGCAGCTTTTCCGCGAACACCGGGGAGCTGTTTTTT.

The chain is built from TRBV6-5 and TRBJ2-7; TRBD1 aligns across 8 bases. The trim removed 2 bases at V and 2 bases at J, leaving 2 bases unmatched. The CDR3 runs 14 residues. Per the germline V gene, CDR1 is MNHEY and CDR2 is SVGAGI. The CDR3 sequence: CASSYRDRTYEQYF. The CDR3 DNA reads TGTGCCAGCAGTTACAGGGACAGGACCTACGAGCAGTACTTC.